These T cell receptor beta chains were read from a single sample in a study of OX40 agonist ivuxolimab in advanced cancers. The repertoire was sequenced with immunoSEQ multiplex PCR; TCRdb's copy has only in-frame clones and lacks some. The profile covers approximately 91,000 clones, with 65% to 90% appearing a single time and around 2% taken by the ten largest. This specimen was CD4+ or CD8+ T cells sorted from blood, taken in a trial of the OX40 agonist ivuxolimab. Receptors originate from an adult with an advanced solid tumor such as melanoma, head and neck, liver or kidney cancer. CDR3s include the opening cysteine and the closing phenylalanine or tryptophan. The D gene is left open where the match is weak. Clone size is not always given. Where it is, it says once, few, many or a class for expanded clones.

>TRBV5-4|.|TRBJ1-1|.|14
TGTGCCAGCAGCCAATGGGGGCAGAACACTGAAGCTTTCTTT
CASSQWGQNTEAFF
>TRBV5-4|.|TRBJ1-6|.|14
TGTGCCAGCAGACTTCAGCGAAACAATTCACCCCTCCACTTT
CASRLQRNNSPLHF
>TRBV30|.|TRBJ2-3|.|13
TGTGCCTGGACGCGCAGGCCAGGAGATACGCAGTATTTT
CAWTRRPGDTQYF
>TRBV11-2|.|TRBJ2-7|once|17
TGTGCCAGCAGCTCCCGATGGCAGGGTGAAGACTCCTACGAGCAGTACTTC
CASSSRWQGEDSYEQYF
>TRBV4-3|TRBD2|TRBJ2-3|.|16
TGCGCCAGCAGCCAGAACAGACTAGCTAGCACAGATACGCAGTATTTT
CASSQNRLASTDTQYF
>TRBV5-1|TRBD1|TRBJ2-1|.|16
TGCGCCAGCAGCTGGACCCCGGACAGGGCAGGGGATGAGCAGTTCTTC
CASSWTPDRAGDEQFF
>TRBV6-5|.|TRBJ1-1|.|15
TGTGCCAGCAGTTACTCATCGGAACTGAACACTGAAGCTTTCTTT
CASSYSSELNTEAFF
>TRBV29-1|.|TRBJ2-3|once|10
TGCAGCGGGAACACAGATACGCAGTATTTT
CSGNTDTQYF
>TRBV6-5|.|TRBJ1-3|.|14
TGTGCCAGCAGTCGGACCGCGCCGGGAAACACCATATATTTT
CASSRTAPGNTIYF
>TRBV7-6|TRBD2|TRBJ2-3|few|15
TGTGCCAGCAGCTTTGGACTAGCGGGGGCAGATACGCAGTATTTT
CASSFGLAGADTQYF
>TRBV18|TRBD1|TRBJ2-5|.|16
TGTGCCAGCTCACGGAACGGACAGGCGATCCAAGAGACCCAGTACTTC
CASSRNGQAIQETQYF
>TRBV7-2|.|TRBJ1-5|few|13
TGTGCCAGCAGCCCCTGGGTGGATCAGCCCCAGCATTTT
CASSPWVDQPQHF
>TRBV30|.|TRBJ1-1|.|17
TGTGCCTGGAGTGTAATCTCAGGACAATCACCGAACACTGAAGCTTTCTTT
CAWSVISGQSPNTEAFF
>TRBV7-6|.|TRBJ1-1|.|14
TGTGCCAGCAGCTTATCCCCGGGAAACACTGAAGCTTTCTTT
CASSLSPGNTEAFF